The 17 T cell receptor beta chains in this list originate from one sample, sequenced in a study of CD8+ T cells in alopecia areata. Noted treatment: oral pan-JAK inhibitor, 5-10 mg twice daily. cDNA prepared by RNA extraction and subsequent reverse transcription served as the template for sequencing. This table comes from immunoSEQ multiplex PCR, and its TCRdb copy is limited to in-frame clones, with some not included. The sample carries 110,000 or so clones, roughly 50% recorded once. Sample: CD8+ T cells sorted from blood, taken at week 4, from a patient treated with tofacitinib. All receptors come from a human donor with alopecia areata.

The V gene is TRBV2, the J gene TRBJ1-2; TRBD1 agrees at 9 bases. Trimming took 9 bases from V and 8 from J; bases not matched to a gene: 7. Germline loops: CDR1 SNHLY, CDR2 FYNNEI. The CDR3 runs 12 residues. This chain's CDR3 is CASWDRADGYTF. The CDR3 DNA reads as TGTGCCAGTTGGGACAGGGCGGACGGCTACACCTTC.

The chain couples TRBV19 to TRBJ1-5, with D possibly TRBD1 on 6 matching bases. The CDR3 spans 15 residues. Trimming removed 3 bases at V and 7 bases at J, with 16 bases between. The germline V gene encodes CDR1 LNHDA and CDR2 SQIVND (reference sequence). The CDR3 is CASSIPTGRGQPQHF. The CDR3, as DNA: TGTGCCAGTAGTATCCCCACAGGAAGGGGGCAGCCCCAGCATTTT.

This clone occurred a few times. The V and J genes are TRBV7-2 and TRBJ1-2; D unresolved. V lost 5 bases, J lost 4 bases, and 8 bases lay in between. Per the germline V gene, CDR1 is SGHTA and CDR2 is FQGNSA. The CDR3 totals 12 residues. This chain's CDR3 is CASSAFLYGYTF. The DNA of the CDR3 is TGTGCCAGCAGCGCTTTTCTCTATGGCTACACCTTC.

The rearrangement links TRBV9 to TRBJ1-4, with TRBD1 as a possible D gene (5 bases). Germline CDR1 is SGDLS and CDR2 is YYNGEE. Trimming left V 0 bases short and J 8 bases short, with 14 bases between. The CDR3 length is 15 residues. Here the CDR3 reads CASSVGSGRREKLFF. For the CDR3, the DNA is TGTGCCAGCAGCGTAGGTTCGGGGCGGCGGGAAAAACTGTTTTTT.

The CDR3 DNA follows: TGCGCCAGCAAGTCTCGGACTAGTCCCTACAATGAGCAGTTCTTC. Translated, it gives CASKSRTSPYNEQFF. The chain joins TRBV5-1 to TRBJ2-1; TRBD2 aligns across 7 bases. The CDR3 sequence is 15 residues long. Germline trimming cut 6 bases from V and 2 bases from J; bases unmatched to any gene: 8. Looked up from germline, CDR1 is SGHRS and CDR2 is YFSETQ.

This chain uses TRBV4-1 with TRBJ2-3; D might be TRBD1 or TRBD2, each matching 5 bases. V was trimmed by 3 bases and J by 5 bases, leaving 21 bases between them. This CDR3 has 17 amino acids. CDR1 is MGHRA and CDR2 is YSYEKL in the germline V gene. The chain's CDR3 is CASSHSRDGEAGDTQYF. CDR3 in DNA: TGCGCCAGCAGCCATAGCCGGGACGGAGAGGCGGGAGATACGCAGTATTTT.

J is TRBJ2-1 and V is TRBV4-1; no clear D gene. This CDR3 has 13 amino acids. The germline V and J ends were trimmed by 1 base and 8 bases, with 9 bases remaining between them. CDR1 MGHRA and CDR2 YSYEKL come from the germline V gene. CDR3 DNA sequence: TGCGCCAGCAGCCAAGTGGGTTCGGATGAGCAGTTCTTC. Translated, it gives CASSQVGSDEQFF.

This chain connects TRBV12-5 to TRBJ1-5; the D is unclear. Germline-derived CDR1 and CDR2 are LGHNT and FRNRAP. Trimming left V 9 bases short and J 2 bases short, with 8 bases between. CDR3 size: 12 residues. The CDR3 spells CASTAGNQPQHF. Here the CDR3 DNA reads TGTGCTAGCACCGCCGGCAATCAGCCCCAGCATTTT.

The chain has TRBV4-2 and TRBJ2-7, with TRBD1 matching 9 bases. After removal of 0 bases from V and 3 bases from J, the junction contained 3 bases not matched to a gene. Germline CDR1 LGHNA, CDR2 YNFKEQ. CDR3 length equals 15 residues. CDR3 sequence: CASSQEGTGYYEQYF. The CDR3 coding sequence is TGTGCCAGCAGCCAAGAAGGGACAGGGTACTACGAGCAGTACTTC.

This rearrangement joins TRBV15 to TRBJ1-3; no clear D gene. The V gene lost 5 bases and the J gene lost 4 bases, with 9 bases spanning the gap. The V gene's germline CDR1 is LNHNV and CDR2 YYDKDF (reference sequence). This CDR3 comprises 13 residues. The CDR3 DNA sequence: TGTGCCACCAGCCAACCCCCAGGAAACACCATATATTTT. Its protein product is CATSQPPGNTIYF.

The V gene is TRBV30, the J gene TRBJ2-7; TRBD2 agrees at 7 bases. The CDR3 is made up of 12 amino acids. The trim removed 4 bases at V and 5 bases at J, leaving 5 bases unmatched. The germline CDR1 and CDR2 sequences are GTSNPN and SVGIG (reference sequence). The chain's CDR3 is CAWNGLGDEQYF. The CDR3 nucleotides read TGTGCCTGGAACGGACTAGGGGACGAGCAGTACTTC.

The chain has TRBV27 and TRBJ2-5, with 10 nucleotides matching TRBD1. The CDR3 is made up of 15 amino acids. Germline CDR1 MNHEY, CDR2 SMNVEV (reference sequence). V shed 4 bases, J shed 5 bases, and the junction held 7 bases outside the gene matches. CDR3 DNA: TGTGCCAGCAGTTCCCCGACAGGGGGCCGGGAGACCCAGTACTTC. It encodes CASSSPTGGRETQYF.

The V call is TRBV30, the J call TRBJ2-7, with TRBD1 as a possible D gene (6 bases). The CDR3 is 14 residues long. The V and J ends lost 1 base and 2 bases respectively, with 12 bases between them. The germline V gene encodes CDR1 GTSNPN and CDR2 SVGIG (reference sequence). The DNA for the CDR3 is TGTGCCTGGAGTGGCCGGACAGTCACCTACGAGCAGTACTTC. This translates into CAWSGRTVTYEQYF.

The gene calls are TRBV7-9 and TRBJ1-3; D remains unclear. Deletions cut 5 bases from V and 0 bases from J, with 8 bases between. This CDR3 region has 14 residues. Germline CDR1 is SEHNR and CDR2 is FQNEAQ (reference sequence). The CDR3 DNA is TGTGCCAGCAGCCGGCGATACTCTGGAAACACCATATATTTT. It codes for CASSRRYSGNTIYF.

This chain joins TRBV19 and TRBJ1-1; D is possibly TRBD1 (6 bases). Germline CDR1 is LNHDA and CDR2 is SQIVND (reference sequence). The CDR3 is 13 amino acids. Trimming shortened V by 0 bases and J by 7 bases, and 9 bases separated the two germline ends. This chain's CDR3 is CASSIEIGGEAFF. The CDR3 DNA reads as TGTGCCAGTAGTATAGAGATAGGGGGTGAAGCTTTCTTT.

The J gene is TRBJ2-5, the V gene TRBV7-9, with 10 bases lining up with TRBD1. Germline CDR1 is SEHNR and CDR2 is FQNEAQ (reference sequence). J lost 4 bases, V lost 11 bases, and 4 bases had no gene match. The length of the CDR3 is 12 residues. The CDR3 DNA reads TGTGCCGGCCGGGACAGGGGAGAGACCCAGTACTTC. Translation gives CAGRDRGETQYF.

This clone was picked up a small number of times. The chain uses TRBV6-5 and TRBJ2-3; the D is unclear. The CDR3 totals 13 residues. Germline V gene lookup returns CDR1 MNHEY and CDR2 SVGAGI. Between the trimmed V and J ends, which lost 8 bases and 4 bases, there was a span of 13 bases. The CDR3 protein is CASGSMYADTQYF. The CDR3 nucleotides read TGTGCCAGCGGGTCCATGTATGCAGATACGCAGTATTTT.